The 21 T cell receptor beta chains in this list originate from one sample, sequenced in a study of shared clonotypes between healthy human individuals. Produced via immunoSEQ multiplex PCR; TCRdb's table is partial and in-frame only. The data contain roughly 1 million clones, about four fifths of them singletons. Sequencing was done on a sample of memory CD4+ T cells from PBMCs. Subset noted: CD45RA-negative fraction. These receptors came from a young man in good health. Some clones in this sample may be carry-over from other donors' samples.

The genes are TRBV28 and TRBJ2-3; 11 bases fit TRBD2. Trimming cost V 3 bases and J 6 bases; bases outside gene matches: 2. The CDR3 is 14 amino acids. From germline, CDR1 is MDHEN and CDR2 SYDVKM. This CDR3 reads CASSFSSGGDTQYF. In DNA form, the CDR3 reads TGTGCCAGCAGTTTCTCTAGCGGGGGGGATACGCAGTATTTT.

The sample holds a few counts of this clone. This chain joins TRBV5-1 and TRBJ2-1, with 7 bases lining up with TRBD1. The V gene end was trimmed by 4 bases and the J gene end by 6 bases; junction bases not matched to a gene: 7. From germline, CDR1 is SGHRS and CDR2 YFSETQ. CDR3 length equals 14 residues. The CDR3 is CASSGTGQLNEQFF. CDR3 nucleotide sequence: TGCGCCAGCAGCGGCACGGGACAGCTCAATGAGCAGTTCTTC.

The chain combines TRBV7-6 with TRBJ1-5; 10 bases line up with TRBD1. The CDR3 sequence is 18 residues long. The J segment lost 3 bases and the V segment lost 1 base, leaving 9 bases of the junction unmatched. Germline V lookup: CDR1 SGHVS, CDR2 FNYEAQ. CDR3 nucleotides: TGTGCCAGCAGCTTAGTGGGTCGGGACAGGGGAAACAATCAGCCCCAGCATTTT. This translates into CASSLVGRDRGNNQPQHF.

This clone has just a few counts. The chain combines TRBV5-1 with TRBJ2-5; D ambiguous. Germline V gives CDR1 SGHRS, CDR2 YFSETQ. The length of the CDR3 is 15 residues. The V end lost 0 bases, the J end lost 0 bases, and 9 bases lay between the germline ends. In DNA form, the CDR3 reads TGCGCCAGCAGCTTGGTCGAGCTTTACCAAGAGACCCAGTACTTC. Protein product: CASSLVELYQETQYF.

The CDR3 region has the DNA TGCAGCGTTGGTAGCGCGGGAGAAGGCGAGCAGTACTTC. The encoded protein is CSVGSAGEGEQYF. V gene TRBV29-1 combines with J gene TRBJ2-5; 7 bases fit TRBD2. The DNA end favors TRBJ2-7, so the J call may be wrong. Germline CDR1 is SQVTM and CDR2 is ANQGSEA. The CDR3 totals 13 residues.

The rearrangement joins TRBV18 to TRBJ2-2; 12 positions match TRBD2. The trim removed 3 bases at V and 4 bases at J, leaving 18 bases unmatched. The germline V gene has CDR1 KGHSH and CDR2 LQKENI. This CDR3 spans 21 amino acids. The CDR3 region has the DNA TGTGCCAGCTCACCTACTCCGGGACTAGCGGGCGTGACAGGCGGCACCGGGGAGCTGTTTTTT. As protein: CASSPTPGLAGVTGGTGELFF.

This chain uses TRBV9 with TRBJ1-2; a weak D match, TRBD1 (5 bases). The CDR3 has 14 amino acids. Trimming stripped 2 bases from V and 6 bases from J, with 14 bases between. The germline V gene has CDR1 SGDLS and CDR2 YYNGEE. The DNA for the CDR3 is TGTGCCAGCAGCGTTATAGGGACGAATGATGGCTACACCTTC. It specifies CASSVIGTNDGYTF.

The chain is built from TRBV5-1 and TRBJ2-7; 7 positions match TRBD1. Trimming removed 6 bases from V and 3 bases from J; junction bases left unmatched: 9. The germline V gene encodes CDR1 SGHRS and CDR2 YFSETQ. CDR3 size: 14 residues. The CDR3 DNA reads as TGCGCCAGCACTACAGGGGAATCTTTCTACGAGCAGTACTTC. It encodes CASTTGESFYEQYF. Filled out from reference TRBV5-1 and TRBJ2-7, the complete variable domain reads KAGVTQTPRYLIKTRGQQVTLSCSPISGHRSVSWYQQTPGQGLQFLFEYFSETQRNKGNFPGRFSGRQFSNSRSEMNVSTLELGDSALYLCASTTGESFYEQYFGPGTRLTVT.

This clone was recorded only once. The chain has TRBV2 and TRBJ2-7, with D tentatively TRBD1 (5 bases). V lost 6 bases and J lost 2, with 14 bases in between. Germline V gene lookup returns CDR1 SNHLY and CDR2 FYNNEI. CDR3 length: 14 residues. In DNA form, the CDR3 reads TGTGCCAGCAGCCCTACGTCAGGGACCTACGAGCAGTACTTC. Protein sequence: CASSPTSGTYEQYF.

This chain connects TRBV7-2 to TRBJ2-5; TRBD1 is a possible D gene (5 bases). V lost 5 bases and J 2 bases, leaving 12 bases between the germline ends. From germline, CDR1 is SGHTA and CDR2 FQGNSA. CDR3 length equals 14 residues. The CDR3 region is CASSARAPQETQYF. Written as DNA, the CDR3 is TGTGCCAGCAGCGCCAGGGCGCCGCAAGAGACCCAGTACTTC.

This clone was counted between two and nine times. The CDR3 nucleotides read TGTGCCAGTAGTACCCCGGGACATGTCGGCACCGGGGAGCTGTTTTTT. Protein sequence: CASSTPGHVGTGELFF. V is TRBV19 and J is TRBJ2-2; D possibly corresponds to TRBD1 (6 bases). V lost 4 bases and J 4 bases, leaving 16 bases between the germline ends. The CDR3 is 16 amino acids. Germline loops: CDR1 LNHDA, CDR2 SQIVND (reference sequence).

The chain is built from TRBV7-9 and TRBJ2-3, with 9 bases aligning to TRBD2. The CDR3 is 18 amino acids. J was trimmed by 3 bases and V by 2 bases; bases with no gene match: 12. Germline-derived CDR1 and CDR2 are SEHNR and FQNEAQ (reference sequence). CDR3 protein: CASSLPPGGSGGTDTQYF. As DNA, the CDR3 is TGTGCCAGCAGCTTACCCCCGGGGGGGAGCGGGGGGACAGATACGCAGTATTTT.

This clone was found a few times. The CDR3 coding sequence is TGTGCCAGCAGCCCACAGGGGGCGGCTAATGAAAAACTGTTTTTT. Residues: CASSPQGAANEKLFF. The chain carries TRBV7-6 and TRBJ1-4, with 9 bases that match TRBD1. The CDR3 runs to 15 residues. The germline CDR1 and CDR2 sequences are SGHVS and FNYEAQ. Trimming cost V 5 bases and J 3 bases; bases outside gene matches: 4.

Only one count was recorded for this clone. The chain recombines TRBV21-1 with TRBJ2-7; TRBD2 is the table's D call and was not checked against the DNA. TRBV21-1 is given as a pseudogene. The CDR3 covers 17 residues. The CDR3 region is CASSRKRGLAPSYEQYF. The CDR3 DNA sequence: TGTGCCAGCAGCAGGAAAAGAGGACTAGCGCCTTCCTACGAGCAGTACTTC.

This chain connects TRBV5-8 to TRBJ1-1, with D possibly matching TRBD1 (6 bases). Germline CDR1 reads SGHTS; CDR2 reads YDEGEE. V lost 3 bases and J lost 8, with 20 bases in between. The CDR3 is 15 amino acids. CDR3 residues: CASSSAGVPGGEAFF. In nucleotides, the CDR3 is TGTGCCAGCAGCTCCGCCGGGGTTCCGGGGGGCGAAGCTTTCTTT.

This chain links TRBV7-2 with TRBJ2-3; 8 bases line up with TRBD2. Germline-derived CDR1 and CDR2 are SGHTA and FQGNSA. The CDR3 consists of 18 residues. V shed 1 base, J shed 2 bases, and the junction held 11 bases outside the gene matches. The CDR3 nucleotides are TGTGCCAGCAGCTTAGTCGCCCGGCTAGCGGGTGTCACAGATACGCAGTATTTT. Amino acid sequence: CASSLVARLAGVTDTQYF.

The CDR3 bases are TGTGCCAGCAGCTCCGGACTAGCGGGGTATTTT. Translation gives CASSSGLAGYF. The chain employs TRBV2 and TRBJ2-3; 11 positions match TRBD2. The CDR3 has 11 residues. J was trimmed by 14 bases and V by 6 bases; bases with no gene match: 4. CDR1 and CDR2 from the germline V gene are SNHLY and FYNNEI.

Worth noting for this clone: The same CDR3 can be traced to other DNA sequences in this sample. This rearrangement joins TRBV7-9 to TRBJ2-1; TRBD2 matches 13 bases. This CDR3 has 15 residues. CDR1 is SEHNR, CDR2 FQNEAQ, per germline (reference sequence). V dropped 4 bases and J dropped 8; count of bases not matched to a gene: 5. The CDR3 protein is CASSWTSGRGDEQFF. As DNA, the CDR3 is TGTGCCAGCAGCTGGACTAGCGGGAGAGGTGATGAGCAGTTCTTC.

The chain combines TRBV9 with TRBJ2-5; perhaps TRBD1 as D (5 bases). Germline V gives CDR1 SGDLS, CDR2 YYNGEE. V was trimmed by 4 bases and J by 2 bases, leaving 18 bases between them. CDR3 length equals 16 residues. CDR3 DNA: TGTGCCAGCAGCCCCCGACAGCTAATGTCACAAGAGACCCAGTACTTC. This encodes CASSPRQLMSQETQYF.

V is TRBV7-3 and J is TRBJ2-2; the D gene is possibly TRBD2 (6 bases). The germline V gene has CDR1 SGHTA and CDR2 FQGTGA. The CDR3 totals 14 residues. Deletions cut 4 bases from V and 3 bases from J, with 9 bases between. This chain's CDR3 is CASSSGLDTGELFF. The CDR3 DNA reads TGTGCCAGCAGCTCGGGACTCGACACCGGGGAGCTGTTTTTT. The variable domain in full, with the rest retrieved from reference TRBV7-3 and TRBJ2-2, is GAGVSQTPSNKVTEKGKYVELRCDPISGHTALYWYRQSLGQGPEFLIYFQGTGAADDSGLPNDRFFAVRPEGSVSTLKIQRTERGDSAVYLCASSSGLDTGELFFGEGSRLTVL.

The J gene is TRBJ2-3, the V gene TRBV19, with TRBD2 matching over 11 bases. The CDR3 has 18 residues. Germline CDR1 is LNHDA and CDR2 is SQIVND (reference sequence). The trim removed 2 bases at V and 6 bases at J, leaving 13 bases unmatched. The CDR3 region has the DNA TGTGCCAGTAGTATACCCCGAGGTAGCGGGAGGGCCGTGGATACGCAGTATTTT. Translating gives CASSIPRGSGRAVDTQYF.